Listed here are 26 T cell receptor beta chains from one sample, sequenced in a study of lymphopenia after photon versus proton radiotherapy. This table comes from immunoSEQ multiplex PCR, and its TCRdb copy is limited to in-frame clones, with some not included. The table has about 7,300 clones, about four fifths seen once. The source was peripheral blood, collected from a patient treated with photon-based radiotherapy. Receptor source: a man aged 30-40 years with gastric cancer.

The CDR3 spells CASRLRVDNQPQHF. The CDR3 nucleotides are TGTGCCAGCAGATTAAGAGTGGACAATCAGCCCCAGCATTTT. The V and J genes are TRBV27 and TRBJ1-5, with D unresolved. The V end was cut by 6 bases, the J end by 3 bases, with 12 bases between. CDR3 length equals 14 residues. Germline CDR1 MNHEY, CDR2 SMNVEV (reference sequence).

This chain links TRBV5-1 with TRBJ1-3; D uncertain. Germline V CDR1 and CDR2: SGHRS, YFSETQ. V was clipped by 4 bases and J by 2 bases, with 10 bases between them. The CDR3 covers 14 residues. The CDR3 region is CASSPEPAGNTIYF. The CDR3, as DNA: TGCGCCAGCAGCCCAGAACCAGCTGGAAACACCATATATTTT.

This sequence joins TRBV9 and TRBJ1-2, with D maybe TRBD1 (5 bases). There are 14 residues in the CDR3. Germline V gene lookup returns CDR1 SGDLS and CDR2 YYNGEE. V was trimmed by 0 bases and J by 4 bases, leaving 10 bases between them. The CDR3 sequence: CASSVAVGAYGYTF. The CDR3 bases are TGTGCCAGCAGCGTAGCGGTCGGGGCCTATGGCTACACCTTC.

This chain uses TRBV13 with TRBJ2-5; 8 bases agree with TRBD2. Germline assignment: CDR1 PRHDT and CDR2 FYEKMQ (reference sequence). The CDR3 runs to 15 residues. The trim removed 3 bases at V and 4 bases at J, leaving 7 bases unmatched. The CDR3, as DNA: TGTGCCAGCAGCTTTAAGGAAGCGGGAGTAGAGACCCAGTACTTC. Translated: CASSFKEAGVETQYF.

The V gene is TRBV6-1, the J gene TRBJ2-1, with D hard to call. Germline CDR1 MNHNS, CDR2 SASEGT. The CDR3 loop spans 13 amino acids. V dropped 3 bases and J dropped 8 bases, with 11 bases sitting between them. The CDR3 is CASSDVADDEQFF. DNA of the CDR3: TGTGCCAGCAGTGATGTCGCAGACGATGAGCAGTTCTTC.

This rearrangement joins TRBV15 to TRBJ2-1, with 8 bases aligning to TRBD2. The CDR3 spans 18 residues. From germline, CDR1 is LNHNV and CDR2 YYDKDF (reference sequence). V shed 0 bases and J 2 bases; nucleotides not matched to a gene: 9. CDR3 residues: CATSRDYTGTSTYNEQFF. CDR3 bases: TGTGCCACCAGCAGAGATTATACTGGGACTAGTACCTACAATGAGCAGTTCTTC.

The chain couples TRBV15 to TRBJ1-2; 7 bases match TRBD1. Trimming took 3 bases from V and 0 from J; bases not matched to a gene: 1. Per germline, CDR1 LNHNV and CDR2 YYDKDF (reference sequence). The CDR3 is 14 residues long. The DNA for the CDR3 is TGTGCCACCAGCAGTGACAGGGCTAACTATGGCTACACCTTC. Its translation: CATSSDRANYGYTF. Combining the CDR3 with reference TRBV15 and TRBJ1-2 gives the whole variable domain DAMVIQNPRYQVTQFGKPVTLSCSQTLNHNVMYWYQQKSSQAPKLLFHYYDKDFNNEADTPDNFQSRRPNTSFCFLDIRSPGLGDTAMYLCATSSDRANYGYTFGSGTRLTVV.

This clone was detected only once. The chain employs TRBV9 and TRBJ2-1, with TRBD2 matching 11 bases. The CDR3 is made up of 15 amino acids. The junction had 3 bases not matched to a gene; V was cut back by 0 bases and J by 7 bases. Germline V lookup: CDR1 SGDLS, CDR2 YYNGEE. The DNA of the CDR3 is TGTGCCAGCAGCGTAGATCTAGCGGGAGGTAATGAGCAGTTCTTC. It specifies CASSVDLAGGNEQFF.

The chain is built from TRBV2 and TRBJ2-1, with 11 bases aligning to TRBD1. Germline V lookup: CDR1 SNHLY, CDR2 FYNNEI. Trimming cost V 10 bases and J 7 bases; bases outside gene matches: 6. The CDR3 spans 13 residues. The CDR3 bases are TGTGCCAAGGGGACAGGGGGTATGAATGAGCAGTTCTTC. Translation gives CAKGTGGMNEQFF.

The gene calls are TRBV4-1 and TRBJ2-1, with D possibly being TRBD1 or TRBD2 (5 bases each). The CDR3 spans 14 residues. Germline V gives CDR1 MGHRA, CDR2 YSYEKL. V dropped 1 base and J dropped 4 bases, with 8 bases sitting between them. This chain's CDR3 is CASSQGDQYNEQFF. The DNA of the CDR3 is TGCGCCAGCAGCCAAGGGGACCAATACAATGAGCAGTTCTTC.

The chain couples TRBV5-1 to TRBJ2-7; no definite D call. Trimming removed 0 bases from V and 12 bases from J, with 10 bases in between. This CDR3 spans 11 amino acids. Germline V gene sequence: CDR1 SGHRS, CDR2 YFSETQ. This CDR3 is CASSLGPQWYF. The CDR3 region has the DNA TGCGCCAGCAGCTTGGGACCCCAGTGGTACTTC.

CDR3 residues: CASSAGGGQPQHF. The CDR3 DNA follows: TGTGCCAGTAGTGCAGGGGGCGGCCAGCCCCAGCATTTT. The chain couples TRBV19 to TRBJ1-5; 8 bases are a match to TRBD1. Germline-derived CDR1 and CDR2 are LNHDA and SQIVND (reference sequence). The CDR3 is 13 amino acids. The V gene end was trimmed by 5 bases and the J gene end by 7 bases; junction bases not matched to a gene: 4.

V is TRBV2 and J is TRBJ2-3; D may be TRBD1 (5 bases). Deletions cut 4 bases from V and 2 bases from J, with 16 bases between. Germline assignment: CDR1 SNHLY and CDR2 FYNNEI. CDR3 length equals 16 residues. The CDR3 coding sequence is TGTGCCAGCAGTGGGGGCTCAGGGTTCTACACAGATACGCAGTATTTT. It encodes CASSGGSGFYTDTQYF.

In DNA form, the CDR3 reads TGTGCCAGCGGGACAGGAGTCTATGGCTACACCTTC. It yields the protein CASGTGVYGYTF. J is TRBJ1-2 and V is TRBV28; 8 bases line up with TRBD1. The length of the CDR3 is 12 residues. Germline trimming cut 8 bases from V and 4 bases from J; bases unmatched to any gene: 3. Germline V gene sequence: CDR1 MDHEN, CDR2 SYDVKM.

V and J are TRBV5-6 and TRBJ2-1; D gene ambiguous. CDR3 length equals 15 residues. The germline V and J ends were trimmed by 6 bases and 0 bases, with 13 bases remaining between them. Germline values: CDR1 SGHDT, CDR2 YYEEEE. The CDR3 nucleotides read TGTGCCAGCACCACCCGGGCCCGCTCCTACAATGAGCAGTTCTTC. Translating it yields CASTTRARSYNEQFF.

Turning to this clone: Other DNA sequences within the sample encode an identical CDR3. The CDR3 nucleotides are TGTGCCAGCAGCTTAGGGGCAACTAATGAAAAACTGTTTTTT. It translates to CASSLGATNEKLFF. The genes are TRBV7-6 and TRBJ1-4; the D is unclear. Looked up from germline, CDR1 is SGHVS and CDR2 is FNYEAQ. V lost 1 base and J lost 0, with 3 bases in between. The CDR3 runs to 14 residues.

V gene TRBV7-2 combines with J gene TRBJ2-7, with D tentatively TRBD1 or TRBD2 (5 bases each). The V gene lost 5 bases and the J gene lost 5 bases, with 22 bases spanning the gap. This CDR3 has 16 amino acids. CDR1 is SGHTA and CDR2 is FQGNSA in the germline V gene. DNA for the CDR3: TGTGCCAGCAGCATAGTAGGGGCAGAGGGGTTGGACGAGCAGTACTTC. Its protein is CASSIVGAEGLDEQYF.

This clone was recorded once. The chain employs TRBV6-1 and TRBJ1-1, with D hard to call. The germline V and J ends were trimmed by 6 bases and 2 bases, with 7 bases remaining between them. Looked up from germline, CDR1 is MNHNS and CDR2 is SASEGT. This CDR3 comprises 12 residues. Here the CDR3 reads CASSGANTEAFF. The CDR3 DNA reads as TGTGCCAGCAGCGGCGCCAACACTGAAGCTTTCTTT.

The CDR3 loop reads CASSQDLLGVDTQYF. The CDR3 DNA sequence: TGTGCCAGCAGCCAAGATCTCCTAGGGGTGGATACGCAGTATTTT. This chain connects TRBV4-2 to TRBJ2-3; TRBD1 is a possible D gene (5 bases). The CDR3 sequence is 15 residues long. Per germline, CDR1 LGHNA and CDR2 YNFKEQ. Trimming shortened V by 0 bases and J by 6 bases, and 13 bases separated the two germline ends.

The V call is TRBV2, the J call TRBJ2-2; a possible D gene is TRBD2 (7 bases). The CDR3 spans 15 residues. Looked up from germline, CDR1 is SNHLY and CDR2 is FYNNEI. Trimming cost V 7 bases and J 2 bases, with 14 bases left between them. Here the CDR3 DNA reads TGTGCCAGCAATTCTGCGGGGGCTAACACCGGGGAGCTGTTTTTT. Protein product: CASNSAGANTGELFF.

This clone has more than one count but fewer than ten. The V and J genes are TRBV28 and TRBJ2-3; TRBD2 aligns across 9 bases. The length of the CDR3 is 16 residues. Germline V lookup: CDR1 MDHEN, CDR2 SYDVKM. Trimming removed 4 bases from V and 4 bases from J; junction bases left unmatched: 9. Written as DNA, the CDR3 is TGTGCCAGCAGTTCAATTAGCGGGAGTATCGCAGATACGCAGTATTTT. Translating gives CASSSISGSIADTQYF.

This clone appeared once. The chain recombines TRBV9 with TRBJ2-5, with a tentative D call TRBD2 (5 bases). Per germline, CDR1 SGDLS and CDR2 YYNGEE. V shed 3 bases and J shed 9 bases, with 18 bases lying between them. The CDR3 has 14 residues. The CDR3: CASSASGPPGAQYF. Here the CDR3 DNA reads TGTGCCAGCAGCGCATCCGGGCCCCCCGGGGCCCAGTACTTC.

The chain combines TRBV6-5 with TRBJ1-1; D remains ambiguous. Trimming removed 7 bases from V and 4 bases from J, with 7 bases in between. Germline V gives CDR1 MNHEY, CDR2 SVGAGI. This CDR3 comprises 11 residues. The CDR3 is CASKGATEAFF. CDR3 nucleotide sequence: TGTGCCAGCAAGGGTGCCACTGAAGCTTTCTTT.

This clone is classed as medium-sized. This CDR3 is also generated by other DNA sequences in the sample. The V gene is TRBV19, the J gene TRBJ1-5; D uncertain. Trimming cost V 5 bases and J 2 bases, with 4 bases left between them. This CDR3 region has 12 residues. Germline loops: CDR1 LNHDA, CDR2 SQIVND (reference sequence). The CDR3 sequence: CASSWGNQPQHF. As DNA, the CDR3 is TGTGCCAGTAGTTGGGGCAATCAGCCCCAGCATTTT.

The DNA of the CDR3 is TGTGCCAGTAGTGTCTCAGGGGTTGACTATGGCTACACCTTC. This gives the protein CASSVSGVDYGYTF. The chain joins TRBV19 to TRBJ1-2; maybe TRBD1 (6 bases). The CDR3 contains 14 residues. Germline CDR1 is LNHDA and CDR2 is SQIVND (reference sequence). The V gene lost 5 bases and the J gene lost 3 bases, with 13 bases spanning the gap. Full variable domain (outside the CDR3, taken from reference TRBV19 and TRBJ1-2): DGGITQSPKYLFRKEGQNVTLSCEQNLNHDAMYWYRQDPGQGLRLIYYSQIVNDFQKGDIAEGYSVSREKKESFPLTVTSAQKNPTAFYLCASSVSGVDYGYTFGSGTRLTVV.

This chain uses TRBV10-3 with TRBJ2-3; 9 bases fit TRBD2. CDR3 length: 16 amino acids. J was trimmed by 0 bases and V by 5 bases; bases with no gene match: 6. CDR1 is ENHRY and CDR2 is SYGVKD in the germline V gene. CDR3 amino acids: CAISSFSGGSTDTQYF. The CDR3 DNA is TGTGCCATCAGTTCCTTTAGCGGGGGAAGCACAGATACGCAGTATTTT.